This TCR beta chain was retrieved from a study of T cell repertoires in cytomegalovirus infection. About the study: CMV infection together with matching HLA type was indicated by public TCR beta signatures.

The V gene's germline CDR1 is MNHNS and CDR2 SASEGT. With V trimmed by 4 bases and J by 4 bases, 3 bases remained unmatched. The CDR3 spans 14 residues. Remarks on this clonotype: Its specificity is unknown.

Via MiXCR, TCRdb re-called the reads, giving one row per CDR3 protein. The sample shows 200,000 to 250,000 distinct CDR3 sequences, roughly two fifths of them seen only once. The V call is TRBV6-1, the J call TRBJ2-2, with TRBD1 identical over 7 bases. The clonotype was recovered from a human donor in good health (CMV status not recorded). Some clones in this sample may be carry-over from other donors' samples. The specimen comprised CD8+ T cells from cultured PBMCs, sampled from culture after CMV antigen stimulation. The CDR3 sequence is CASSADRVTGELFF. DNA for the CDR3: TGTGCCAGCAGTGCCGACAGGGTCACCGGGGAGCTGTTTTTT.